Listed below are T cell receptor beta chains from one sample, sequenced in a study of T cell repertoires in cytomegalovirus infection. TCRdb fed the reads into MiXCR, producing one record per CDR3 protein. The data contain more than 150,000 distinct CDR3 sequences, roughly 20% of them singletons. The sequenced material came from PBMCs. The receptor source for this set is a human donor in good health (CMV status not recorded). Some clones in this sample may be carry-over from other donors' samples. Each CDR3 is given with its conserved first and last residue. Where a row states a size, it is once, few, many or the class of an expanded clone; other rows omit it.

v_gene: TRBV5-1
abundance: -
CDR3aa: CASSFNRDNEQFF

v_gene: TRBV5-1
abundance: -
CDR3aa: CASTTGHIASNTEAFF

v_gene: TRBV7-2
abundance: many
CDR3aa: CASSQGDRGFNQPQHF

v_gene: TRBV7-6
abundance: many
CDR3aa: CASSLEAGPAYGYTF

v_gene: TRBV19
abundance: few
CDR3aa: CASSYQMNTEAFF

v_gene: TRBV19
abundance: -
CDR3aa: CASSNGDRLDEQYF

v_gene: TRBV3-1
abundance: many
CDR3aa: CASSQERVPGDEQFF

v_gene: TRBV5-6
abundance: few
CDR3aa: CASSAMILGTEAFF

v_gene: TRBV7-8
abundance: -
CDR3aa: CASSLAAGSGQPQHF

v_gene: TRBV5-1
abundance: few
CDR3aa: CASSLAVQGAGNTIYF

v_gene: TRBV28
abundance: once
CDR3aa: CARSFRRNTEAFF

v_gene: TRBV7-2
abundance: -
CDR3aa: CASSTPGAGSAFF

v_gene: TRBV5-1
abundance: -
CDR3aa: CASSLAWGDEQYF

v_gene: TRBV12-3/TRBV12-4
abundance: few
CDR3aa: CASSFPPGQPQHF

v_gene: TRBV12-3/TRBV12-4
abundance: many
CDR3aa: CASSLLIGAGGPGDTQYF

v_gene: TRBV14
abundance: few
CDR3aa: CASSQVRTSYEQYF

v_gene: TRBV6-4
abundance: few
CDR3aa: CASSDPRYGYTF

v_gene: TRBV29-1
abundance: once
CDR3aa: CSAEGGRLYGYTF

v_gene: TRBV10-3
abundance: -
CDR3aa: CATADQQGISGNTIYF

v_gene: TRBV7-4
abundance: -
CDR3aa: CASSPRDYNEQFF